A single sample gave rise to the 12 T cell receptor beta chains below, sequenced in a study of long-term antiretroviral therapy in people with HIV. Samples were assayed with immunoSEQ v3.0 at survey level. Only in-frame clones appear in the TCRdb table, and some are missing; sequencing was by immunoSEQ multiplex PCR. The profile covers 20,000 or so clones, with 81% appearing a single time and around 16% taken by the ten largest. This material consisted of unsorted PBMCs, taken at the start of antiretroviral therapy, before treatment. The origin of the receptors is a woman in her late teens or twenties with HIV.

In DNA, the CDR3 is TGTGCCAGCAGCTTAGTGGGGGCCTACGAGCAGTACTTC. This sequence encodes CASSLVGAYEQYF. The chain is built from TRBV11-2 and TRBJ2-7, with D perhaps given as TRBD1 or TRBD2 (5 bases each). Germline assignment: CDR1 SGHAT and CDR2 FQNNGV. This CDR3 has 13 amino acids. The V end lost 1 base, the J end lost 2 bases, and 6 bases lay between the germline ends.

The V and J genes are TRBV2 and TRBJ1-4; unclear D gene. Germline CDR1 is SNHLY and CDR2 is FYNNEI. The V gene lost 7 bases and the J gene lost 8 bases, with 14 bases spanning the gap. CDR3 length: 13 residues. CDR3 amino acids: CASKAYLGEKLFF. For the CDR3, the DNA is TGTGCCAGCAAAGCATACCTCGGGGAAAAACTGTTTTTT.

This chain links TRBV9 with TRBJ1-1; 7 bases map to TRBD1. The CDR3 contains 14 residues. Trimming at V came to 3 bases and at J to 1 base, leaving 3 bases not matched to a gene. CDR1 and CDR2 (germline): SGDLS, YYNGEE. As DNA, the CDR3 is TGTGCCAGCAGCGGGACAGGAGGGAACACTGAAGCTTTCTTT. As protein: CASSGTGGNTEAFF.

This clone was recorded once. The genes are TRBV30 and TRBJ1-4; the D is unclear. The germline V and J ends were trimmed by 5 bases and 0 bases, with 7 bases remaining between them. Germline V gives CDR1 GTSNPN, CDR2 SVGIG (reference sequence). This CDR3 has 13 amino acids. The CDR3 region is CAWGFATNEKLFF. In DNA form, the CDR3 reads TGTGCCTGGGGATTTGCAACTAATGAAAAACTGTTTTTT.

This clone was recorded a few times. The CDR3 loop is CASSLDGGYYEQYF. In nucleotides, the CDR3 is TGTGCCAGCAGCTTAGACGGGGGATACTACGAGCAGTACTTC. The genes are TRBV7-9 and TRBJ2-7, with D possibly being TRBD2 (6 bases). The germline V and J ends were trimmed by 1 base and 3 bases, with 10 bases remaining between them. The germline V gene encodes CDR1 SEHNR and CDR2 FQNEAQ (reference sequence). There are 14 residues in the CDR3.

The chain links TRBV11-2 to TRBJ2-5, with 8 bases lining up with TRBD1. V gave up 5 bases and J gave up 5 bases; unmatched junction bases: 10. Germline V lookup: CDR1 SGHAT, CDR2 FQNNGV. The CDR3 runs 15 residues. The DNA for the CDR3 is TGTGCCAGCAGCCGGGGACAGGCAGCAGGGGAGACCCAGTACTTC. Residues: CASSRGQAAGETQYF. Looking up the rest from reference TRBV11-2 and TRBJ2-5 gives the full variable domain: EAGVAQSPRYKIIEKRQSVAFWCNPISGHATLYWYQQILGQGPKLLIQFQNNGVVDDSQLPKDRFSAERLKGVDSTLKIQPAKLEDSAVYLCASSRGQAAGETQYFGPGTRLLVL.

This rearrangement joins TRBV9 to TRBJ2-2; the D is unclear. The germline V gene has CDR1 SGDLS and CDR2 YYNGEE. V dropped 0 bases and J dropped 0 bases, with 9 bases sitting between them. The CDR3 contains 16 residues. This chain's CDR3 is CASSVVNSANTGELFF. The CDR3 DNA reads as TGTGCCAGCAGCGTAGTAAACTCCGCGAACACCGGGGAGCTGTTTTTT.

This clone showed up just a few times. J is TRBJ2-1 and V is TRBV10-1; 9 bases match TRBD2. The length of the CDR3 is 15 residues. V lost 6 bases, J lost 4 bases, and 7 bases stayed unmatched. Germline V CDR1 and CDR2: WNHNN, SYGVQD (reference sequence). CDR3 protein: CASSEGTSYYNEQFF. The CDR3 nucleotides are TGCGCCAGCAGCGAGGGGACTAGCTATTACAATGAGCAGTTCTTC.

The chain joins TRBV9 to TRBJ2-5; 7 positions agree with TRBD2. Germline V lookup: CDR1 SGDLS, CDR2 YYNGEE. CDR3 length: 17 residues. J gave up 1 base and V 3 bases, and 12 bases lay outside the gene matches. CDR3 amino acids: CASSERGGLGAQETQYF. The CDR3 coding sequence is TGTGCCAGCAGCGAACGAGGTGGACTAGGGGCCCAAGAGACCCAGTACTTC.

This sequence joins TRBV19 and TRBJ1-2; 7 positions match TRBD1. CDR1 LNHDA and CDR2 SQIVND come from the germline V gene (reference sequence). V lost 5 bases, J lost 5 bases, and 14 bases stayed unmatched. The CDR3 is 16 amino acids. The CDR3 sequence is CASSYRDSRLSYGYTF. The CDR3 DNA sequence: TGTGCCAGTAGTTACCGGGACAGCCGTTTATCATATGGCTACACCTTC.

The CDR3 protein is CASSQADYGYTF. CDR3 in DNA: TGTGCCAGCAGCCAAGCAGACTATGGCTACACCTTC. The rearrangement links TRBV4-2 to TRBJ1-2; D not certain. This CDR3 is 12 amino acids long. Trimming shortened V by 1 base and J by 3 bases, and 3 bases separated the two germline ends. Per the germline V gene, CDR1 is LGHNA and CDR2 is YNFKEQ.

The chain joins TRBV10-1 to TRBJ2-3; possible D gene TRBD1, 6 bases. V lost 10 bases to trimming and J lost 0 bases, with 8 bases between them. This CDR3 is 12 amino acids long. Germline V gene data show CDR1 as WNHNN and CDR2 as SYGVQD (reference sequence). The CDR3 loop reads CANRESTDTQYF. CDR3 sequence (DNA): TGCGCCAACAGGGAAAGCACAGATACGCAGTATTTT.